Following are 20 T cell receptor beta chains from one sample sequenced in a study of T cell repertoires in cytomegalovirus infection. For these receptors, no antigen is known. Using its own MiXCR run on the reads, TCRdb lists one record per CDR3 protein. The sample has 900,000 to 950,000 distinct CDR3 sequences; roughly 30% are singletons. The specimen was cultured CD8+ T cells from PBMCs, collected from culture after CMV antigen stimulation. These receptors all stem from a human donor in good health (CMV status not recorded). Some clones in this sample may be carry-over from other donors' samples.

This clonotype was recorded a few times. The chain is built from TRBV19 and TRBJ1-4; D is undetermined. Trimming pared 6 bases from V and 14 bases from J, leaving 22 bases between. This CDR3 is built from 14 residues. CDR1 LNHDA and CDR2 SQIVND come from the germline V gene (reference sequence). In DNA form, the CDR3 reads TGTGCCAGTAGCTTGGAGTTTCCCTCCTCGTGGCTGTTTTTT. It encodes CASSLEFPSSWLFF.

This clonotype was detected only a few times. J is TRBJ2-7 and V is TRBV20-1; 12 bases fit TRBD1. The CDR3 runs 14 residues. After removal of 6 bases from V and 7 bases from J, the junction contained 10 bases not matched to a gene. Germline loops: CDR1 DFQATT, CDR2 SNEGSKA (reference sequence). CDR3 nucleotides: TGCAGTGCGGCACCGGGACAGGGGGCGGAGGAGCAGTACGTC. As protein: CSAAPGQGAEEQYV.

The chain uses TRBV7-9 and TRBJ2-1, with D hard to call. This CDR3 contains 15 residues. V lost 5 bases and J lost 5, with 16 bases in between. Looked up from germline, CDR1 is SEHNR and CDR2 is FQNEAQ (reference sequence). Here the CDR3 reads CASSPVTKPDNEQFF. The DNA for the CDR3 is TGTGCCAGCAGCCCCGTCACCAAACCGGACAATGAGCAGTTCTTC.

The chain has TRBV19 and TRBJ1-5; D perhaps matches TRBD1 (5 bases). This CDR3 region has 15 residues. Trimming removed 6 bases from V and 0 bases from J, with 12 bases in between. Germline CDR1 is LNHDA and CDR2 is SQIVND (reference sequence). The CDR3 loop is CASRSDSNSNQPQHF. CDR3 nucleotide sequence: TGTGCCAGTAGGTCCGACAGCAATAGCAATCAGCCCCAGCATTTT. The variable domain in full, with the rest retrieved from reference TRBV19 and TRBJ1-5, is DGGITQSPKYLFRKEGQNVTLSCEQNLNHDAMYWYRQDPGQGLRLIYYSQIVNDFQKGDIAEGYSVSREKKESFPLTVTSAQKNPTAFYLCASRSDSNSNQPQHFGDGTRLSIL.

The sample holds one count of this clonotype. The CDR3, as DNA: TGTGCCAGCAGTGTACGGACAGAAAACACCGGGGAGCTGTTTTTT. Translation: CASSVRTENTGELFF. This chain joins TRBV9 and TRBJ2-2, with D possibly matching TRBD1 (6 bases). Germline loops: CDR1 SGDLS, CDR2 YYNGEE. CDR3 length equals 15 residues. With 5 bases removed from V and 2 bases from J, the gap between germline ends came to 13 bases.

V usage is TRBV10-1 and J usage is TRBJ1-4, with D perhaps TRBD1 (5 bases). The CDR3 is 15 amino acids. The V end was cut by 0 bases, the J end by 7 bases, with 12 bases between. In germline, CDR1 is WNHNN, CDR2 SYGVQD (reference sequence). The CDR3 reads CASSESRGAGEKLFF. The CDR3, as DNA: TGCGCCAGCAGTGAGTCCCGAGGGGCGGGTGAAAAACTGTTTTTT.

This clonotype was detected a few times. Here the CDR3 DNA reads TGTGCCAGCAGCTTAAGCGGACACGGGAACACCGGGGAGCTGTTTTTT. Translating gives CASSLSGHGNTGELFF. The chain is built from TRBV7-9 and TRBJ2-2; D assignment may be TRBD1 or TRBD2 (5 bases each). The CDR3 is 16 residues long. Trimming shortened V by 2 bases and J by 1 base, and 11 bases separated the two germline ends. Germline V gene sequence: CDR1 SEHNR, CDR2 FQNEAQ (reference sequence).

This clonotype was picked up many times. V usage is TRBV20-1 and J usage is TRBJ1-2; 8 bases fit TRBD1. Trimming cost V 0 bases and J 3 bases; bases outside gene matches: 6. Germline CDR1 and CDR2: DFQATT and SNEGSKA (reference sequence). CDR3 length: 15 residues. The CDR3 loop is CSARDSQGAYYGYTF. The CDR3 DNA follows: TGCAGTGCTAGAGATTCGCAGGGGGCTTACTATGGCTACACCTTC.

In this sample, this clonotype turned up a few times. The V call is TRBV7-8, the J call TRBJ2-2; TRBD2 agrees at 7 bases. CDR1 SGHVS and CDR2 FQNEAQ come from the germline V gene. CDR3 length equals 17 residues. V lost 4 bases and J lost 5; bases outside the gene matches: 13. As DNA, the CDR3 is TGTGCCAGCAGCTCGAGGGACCGACTAGCTTATACCGGGGAGCTGTTTTTT. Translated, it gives CASSSRDRLAYTGELFF.

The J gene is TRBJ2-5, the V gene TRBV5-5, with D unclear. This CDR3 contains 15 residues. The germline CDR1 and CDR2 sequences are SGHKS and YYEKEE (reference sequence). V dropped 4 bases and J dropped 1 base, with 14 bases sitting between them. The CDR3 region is CASSPPAGFQETQYF. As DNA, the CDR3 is TGTGCCAGCAGCCCCCCCGCAGGATTCCAAGAGACCCAGTACTTC. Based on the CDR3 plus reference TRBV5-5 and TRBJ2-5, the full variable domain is DAGVTQSPTHLIKTRGQQVTLRCSPISGHKSVSWYQQVLGQGPQFIFQYYEKEERGRGNFPDRFSARQFPNYSSELNVNALLLGDSALYLCASSPPAGFQETQYFGPGTRLLVL.

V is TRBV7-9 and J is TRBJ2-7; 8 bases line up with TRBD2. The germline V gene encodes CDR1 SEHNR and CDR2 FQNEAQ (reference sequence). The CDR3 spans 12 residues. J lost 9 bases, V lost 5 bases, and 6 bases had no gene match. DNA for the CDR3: TGTGCCAGCAGCAACGGACTAGCTGTGCAGTACGTC. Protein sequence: CASSNGLAVQYV.

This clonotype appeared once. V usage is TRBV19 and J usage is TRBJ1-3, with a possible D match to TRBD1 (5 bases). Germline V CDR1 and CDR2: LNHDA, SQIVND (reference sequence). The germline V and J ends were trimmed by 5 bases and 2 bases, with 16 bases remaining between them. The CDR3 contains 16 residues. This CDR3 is CASSPQGRGTGNTIYF. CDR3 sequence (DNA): TGTGCCAGTAGTCCCCAGGGACGGGGAACTGGAAACACCATATATTTT. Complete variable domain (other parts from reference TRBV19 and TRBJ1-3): DGGITQSPKYLFRKEGQNVTLSCEQNLNHDAMYWYRQDPGQGLRLIYYSQIVNDFQKGDIAEGYSVSREKKESFPLTVTSAQKNPTAFYLCASSPQGRGTGNTIYFGEGSWLTVV.

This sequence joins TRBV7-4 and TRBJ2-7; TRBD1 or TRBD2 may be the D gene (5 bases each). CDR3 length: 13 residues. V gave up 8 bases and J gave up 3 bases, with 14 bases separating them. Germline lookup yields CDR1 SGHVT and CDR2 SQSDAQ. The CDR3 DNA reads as TGTGCCAGCTCCTTACCGGGGCACTACGAGCAGTACTTC. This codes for CASSLPGHYEQYF. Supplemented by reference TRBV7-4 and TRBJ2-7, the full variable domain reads GAGVSQSPRYKVAKRGRDVALRCDSISGHVTLYWYRQTLGQGSEVLTYSQSDAQRDKSGRPSGRFSAERPERSVSTLKIQRTEQGDSAVYLCASSLPGHYEQYFGPGTRLTVT.

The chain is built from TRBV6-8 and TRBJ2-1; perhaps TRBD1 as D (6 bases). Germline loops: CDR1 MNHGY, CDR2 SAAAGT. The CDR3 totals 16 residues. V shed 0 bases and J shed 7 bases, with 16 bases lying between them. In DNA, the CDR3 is TGTGCCAGCAGTTACTCATCAGGGGTAAAATTGAATGAGCAGTTCTTC. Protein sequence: CASSYSSGVKLNEQFF.

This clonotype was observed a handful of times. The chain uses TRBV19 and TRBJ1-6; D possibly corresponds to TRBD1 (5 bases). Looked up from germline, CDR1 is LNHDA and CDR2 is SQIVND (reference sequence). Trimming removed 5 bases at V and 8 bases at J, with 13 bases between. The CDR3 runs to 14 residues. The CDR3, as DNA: TGTGCCAGTAGTGCGGGACGCCCGTATTCACCCCTCCACTTT. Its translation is CASSAGRPYSPLHF.

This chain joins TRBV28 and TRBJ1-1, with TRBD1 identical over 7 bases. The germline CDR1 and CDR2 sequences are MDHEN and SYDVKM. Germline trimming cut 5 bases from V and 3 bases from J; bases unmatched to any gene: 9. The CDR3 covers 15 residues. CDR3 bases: TGTGCCAGCAGTCCGCTACAGGGGAGCGACACTGAAGCTTTCTTT. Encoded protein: CASSPLQGSDTEAFF.

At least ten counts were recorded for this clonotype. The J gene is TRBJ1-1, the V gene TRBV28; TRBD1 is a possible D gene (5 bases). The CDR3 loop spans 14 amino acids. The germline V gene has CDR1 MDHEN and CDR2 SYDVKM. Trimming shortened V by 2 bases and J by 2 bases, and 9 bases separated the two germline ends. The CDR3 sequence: CASSLLGVNTEAFF. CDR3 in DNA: TGTGCCAGCAGTTTACTAGGGGTTAACACTGAAGCTTTCTTT.

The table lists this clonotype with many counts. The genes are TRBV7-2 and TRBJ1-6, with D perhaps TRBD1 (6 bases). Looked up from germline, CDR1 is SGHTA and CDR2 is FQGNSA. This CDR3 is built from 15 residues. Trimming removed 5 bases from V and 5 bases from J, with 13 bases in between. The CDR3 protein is CASSNADSHNSPLHF. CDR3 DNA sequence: TGTGCCAGCAGCAACGCGGACAGTCATAATTCACCCCTCCACTTT.

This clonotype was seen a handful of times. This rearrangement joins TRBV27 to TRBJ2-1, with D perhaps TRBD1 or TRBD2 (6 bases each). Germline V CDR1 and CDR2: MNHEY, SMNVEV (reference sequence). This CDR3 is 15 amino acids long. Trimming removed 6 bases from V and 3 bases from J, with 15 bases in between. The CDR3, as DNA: TGTGCCAGCAGCCCAACGGGGGCTTTCTACAATGAGCAGTTCTTC. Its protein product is CASSPTGAFYNEQFF.

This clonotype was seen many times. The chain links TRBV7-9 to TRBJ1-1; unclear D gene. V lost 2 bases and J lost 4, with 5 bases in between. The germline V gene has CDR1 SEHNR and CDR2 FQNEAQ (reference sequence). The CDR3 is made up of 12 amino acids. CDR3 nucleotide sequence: TGTGCCAGCAGCTTAAGTCCCACTGAAGCTTTCTTT. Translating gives CASSLSPTEAFF.